This entry lists 5 T cell receptor beta chains sequenced from one sample in a study of CXCR3-negative and CXCR3-positive naive CD8 T cells. The TRB cDNA libraries were prepared by 5' RACE with UMI labels. TCRdb re-called the 5' RACE reads; one entry per CDR3 protein, DNA not given. Its table records some 100,000 distinct CDR3 sequences. Points from the study as a whole: CXCR3-positive naive cells carried more hydrophobic TRB CDR3s than CXCR3-negative naive cells did.

These receptors' antigens are unknown. The sequencing input was naive CXCR3+ CD8+ T cells from blood. This sample's subset: CD45RO-CCR7+CD27+CD95- naive CD8+ T cells expressing CXCR3 (TNR3+). The receptors shown here come from a human donor in good health. Some clones in this sample may be carry-over from other donors' samples.

The genes are TRBV28 and TRBJ2-3. Per germline, CDR1 MDHEN and CDR2 SYDVKM. The CDR3 has 12 amino acids. The CDR3 spells CASSFGSGAQYF.

The chain combines TRBV29-1 with TRBJ2-3; absent DNA, TCRdb's TRBD2 call cannot be checked. Germline V gene sequence: CDR1 SQVTM, CDR2 ANQGSEA. CDR3 size: 15 residues. This CDR3 reads CSLAGGAGPTDTQYF.

This sequence joins TRBV7-9 and TRBJ2-7; the TCRdb call, TRBD2, lacks DNA for checking. Germline V gives CDR1 SEHNR, CDR2 FQNEAQ (reference sequence). This CDR3 comprises 15 residues. CDR3 sequence reads: CASSSLAGASYEQYF.

The J gene is TRBJ1-5, the V gene TRBV28; TCRdb outputs TRBD1, but without DNA this stays unchecked. Germline V gene lookup returns CDR1 MDHEN and CDR2 SYDVKM. CDR3 size: 18 residues. CDR3 protein: CASSLPRTGWFSNQPQHF.

This chain uses TRBV7-8 with TRBJ2-3. Germline CDR1 is SGHVS and CDR2 is FQNEAQ. CDR3 length: 12 residues. The CDR3 sequence is CASRLHTDTQYF.